The sequence of this T cell receptor (beta chain) was determined in a study of cytomegalovirus exposure and HLA in healthy donors. Germline values: CDR1 SGHTA, CDR2 FQGNSA. Between the trimmed V and J ends, which lost 5 bases and 3 bases, there was a span of 13 bases. The CDR3 spans 14 residues. A multiplex PCR was run with 60 Vbeta primers and 13 Jbeta primers. The table came from immunoSEQ multiplex PCR; TCRdb's copy has only in-frame clones and leaves some out. The sample includes 150,000 to 200,000 clones, approximately 90% of them seen just once. Sequenced: PBMCs. This sequence originates from a boy younger than 10 in good health and CMV-seronegative. The chain joins TRBV7-2 to TRBJ1-2; TRBD1 might be the D (6 bases). The CDR3 region is CASSTGTGDYGYTF. The CDR3 region has the DNA TGTGCCAGCAGCACAGGGACCGGAGACTATGGCTACACCTTC.